One sample yielded the 18 T cell receptor beta chains listed below, sequenced in a study of identical twins. TCRdb recomputed calls from the 5' RACE reads with MiXCR, one row per CDR3 protein. The sample yields 300,000 to 350,000 distinct CDR3 sequences, 12% seen once. The sample was also reused in another study, on yellow fever vaccine responses in identical twins.

The material sequenced was CD8+ T cells sorted from blood. All receptors come from a woman in her late teens or twenties in good health.

This clonotype was seen ten or more times. The rearrangement joins TRBV12-3 or TRBV12-4 to TRBJ2-1, with 10 bases matching TRBD2. Germline trimming cut 5 bases from V and 7 bases from J; bases unmatched to any gene: 2. The length of the CDR3 is 13 residues. DNA of the CDR3: TGTGCCAGCAGTCAGACTAGCGGGAATGAGCAGTTCTTC. Protein product: CASSQTSGNEQFF.

The J gene is TRBJ2-3, the V gene TRBV24-1; D is unclear. Germline CDR1 and CDR2: KGHDR and SFDVKD. The CDR3 is made up of 13 amino acids. Deletions cut 3 bases from V and 2 bases from J, with 5 bases between. CDR3 amino acids: CATSDPYTDTQYF. The CDR3 nucleotides are TGTGCCACCAGTGATCCTTACACAGATACGCAGTATTTT.

The chain couples TRBV19 to TRBJ1-5; D is undetermined. Per germline, CDR1 LNHDA and CDR2 SQIVND (reference sequence). The CDR3 is 13 amino acids. The ends were cut back, 6 bases at V and 1 base at J, with 7 bases in the middle. CDR3 DNA sequence: TGTGCCAGTAGCTCAGAAAGCAATCAGCCCCAGCATTTT. Translating it yields CASSSESNQPQHF.

This chain joins TRBV4-1 and TRBJ2-7; D remains unclear. The CDR3 totals 15 residues. Germline V gene lookup returns CDR1 MGHRA and CDR2 YSYEKL. V was clipped by 3 bases and J by 2 bases, with 14 bases between them. The CDR3 DNA sequence: TGCGCCAGCAGCCACTCGTTAGAGGCCACCTACGAGCAGTACTTC. Protein sequence: CASSHSLEATYEQYF.

Comments on this clonotype: The conserved closing phenylalanine or tryptophan is absent in this CDR3, likely reflecting a read error. The V and J genes are TRBV24-1 and TRBJ2-1; possibly TRBD1 or TRBD2 for D (5 bases each). The CDR3 is made up of 11 amino acids. V was shortened by 7 bases and J by 5 bases, with 5 bases between the two germline ends. Germline assignment: CDR1 KGHDR and CDR2 SFDVKD. The CDR3 sequence is CATRGDNEQFL. DNA of the CDR3: TGTGCCACCAGGGGGGACAATGAGCAGTTCCTC.

This clonotype has a handful of counts. V is TRBV29-1 and J is TRBJ2-3; the match to TRBD2 covers 7 bases. Germline V gene lookup returns CDR1 SQVTM and CDR2 ANQGSEA. Unmatched junction bases numbered 7, after V lost 0 bases and J lost 4 bases. This CDR3 spans 15 amino acids. CDR3 coding DNA: TGCAGCGTTGAAGATCCGGGGGGAGCATCAGATACGCAGTATTTT. Residues: CSVEDPGGASDTQYF.

The chain links TRBV7-7 to TRBJ2-5; D is undetermined. CDR1 is SSHAT, CDR2 FNYEAQ, per germline (reference sequence). V was trimmed by 5 bases and J by 5 bases, leaving 12 bases between them. This CDR3 has 13 amino acids. For the CDR3, the DNA is TGTGCCAGCAGCCCACTTTTGGCGGAGACCCAGTACTTC. Translating gives CASSPLLAETQYF.

Many counts were recorded for this clonotype. This sequence joins TRBV12-3 or TRBV12-4 and TRBJ2-5, with D possibly being TRBD2 (6 bases). This CDR3 comprises 13 residues. V was trimmed by 6 bases and J by 7 bases, leaving 15 bases between them. CDR3 in amino acids: CASSPSGSWTQYF. The CDR3 bases are TGTGCCAGCAGCCCGAGCGGGTCCTGGACCCAGTACTTC.

This clonotype was picked up a small number of times. V is TRBV10-3 and J is TRBJ2-3, with 8 bases aligning to TRBD2. There are 23 residues in the CDR3. The germline CDR1 and CDR2 sequences are ENHRY and SYGVKD. The V segment lost 1 base and the J segment 2 bases; nucleotides outside the gene matches: 26. The CDR3 region is CAISELIVTSGYPSSQDTDTQYF. CDR3 bases: TGTGCCATCAGTGAGTTAATCGTTACTAGCGGATACCCCTCCTCCCAAGACACAGATACGCAGTATTTT.

The chain employs TRBV7-9 and TRBJ2-3; D may match TRBD1 or TRBD2 (5 bases each). This CDR3 is built from 15 residues. Germline CDR1 SEHNR, CDR2 FQNEAQ (reference sequence). V lost 5 bases, J lost 3 bases, and 15 bases lay in between. CDR3 DNA sequence: TGTGCCAGCAGCCCCGTGGGGACGGAGACAGATACGCAGTATTTT. This encodes CASSPVGTETDTQYF.

V gene TRBV2 combines with J gene TRBJ1-4; 7 positions match TRBD1. The V gene end was trimmed by 3 bases and the J gene end by 2 bases; junction bases not matched to a gene: 6. The CDR3 is 16 residues long. Germline V gene lookup returns CDR1 SNHLY and CDR2 FYNNEI. As DNA, the CDR3 is TGTGCCAGCAGTGAGGGAAGGGGGCATACTAATGAAAAACTGTTTTTT. Translation gives CASSEGRGHTNEKLFF.

This clonotype was detected a few times. The V and J genes are TRBV13 and TRBJ2-5; D is uncertain. V shed 0 bases and J shed 1 base, with 9 bases lying between them. Germline values: CDR1 PRHDT, CDR2 FYEKMQ (reference sequence). CDR3 length: 15 amino acids. For the CDR3, the DNA is TGTGCCAGCAGCTTAGGCGATCCCATCCAAGAGACCCAGTACTTC. Residues: CASSLGDPIQETQYF.

The rearrangement links TRBV12-3 or TRBV12-4 to TRBJ2-5, with a possible D match to TRBD1 (5 bases). The ends were cut back, 7 bases at V and 5 bases at J, with 26 bases in the middle. The CDR3 runs 17 residues. The CDR3 nucleotides are TGTGCCAGCAACCTGGAAGGGGCACGGGCCAGGACGGAGACCCAGTACTTC. Protein sequence: CASNLEGARARTETQYF.

The chain has TRBV18 and TRBJ2-3, with TRBD2 matching over 8 bases. The ends lost 2 bases at V and 2 bases at J; junction bases unmatched: 15. The CDR3 length is 19 residues. CDR1 is KGHSH and CDR2 is LQKENI in the germline V gene. The CDR3 DNA reads as TGTGCCAGCTCACCAAACCGGGGACTAGGAATTAGTTACACAGATACGCAGTATTTT. It codes for CASSPNRGLGISYTDTQYF.

This clonotype occurred many times. One junction end disagrees with the germline gene, perhaps due to a read error. The chain is built from TRBV12-3 or TRBV12-4 and TRBJ2-7, with 10 bases aligning to TRBD2. CDR3 length equals 12 residues. CDR3: CASSIAGGEQYF. CDR3 in DNA: TGTGCCAGCAGTATAGCGGGAGGCGAGCAGTACTTC.

The chain carries TRBV28 and TRBJ2-7; 10 positions match TRBD2. The V and J ends lost 5 bases and 6 bases, in that order; junction bases with no gene match: 7. CDR1 and CDR2 (germline): MDHEN, SYDVKM. There are 14 residues in the CDR3. CDR3: CASSEVAGGSEQYF. The CDR3 DNA is TGTGCCAGCAGTGAAGTAGCGGGAGGCTCCGAGCAGTACTTC.

This clonotype was detected ten times or more. V gene TRBV28 combines with J gene TRBJ1-2, with no clear D. V was cut by 3 bases and J by 4 bases, with 15 bases left in between. Germline lookup yields CDR1 MDHEN and CDR2 SYDVKM. The CDR3 covers 15 residues. The CDR3 here is CASSFGPPYSYGYTF. CDR3 DNA: TGTGCCAGCAGTTTTGGCCCCCCGTACAGCTATGGCTACACCTTC.

In this sample, this clonotype turned up a few times. CDR3 sequence (DNA): TGTGCCAGCAGCCTGGACGCCGGGACTATCTACAATGAGCAGTTCTTC. Its protein is CASSLDAGTIYNEQFF. V is TRBV7-7 and J is TRBJ2-1; TRBD2 agrees at 7 bases. J was trimmed by 3 bases and V by 5 bases; bases with no gene match: 10. This CDR3 comprises 16 residues. Germline CDR1 SSHAT, CDR2 FNYEAQ (reference sequence).